Below, 18 T cell receptor beta chains from the same sample are listed, as sequenced in a study of CD8 T cells in ankylosing spondylitis. A single record per CDR3 protein comes from TCRdb applying MiXCR to the 5' RACE reads. The sample comprises about 170,000 distinct CDR3 sequences, 15% to 20% of which are singletons, and approximately 7.8% rests with the top ten. Material for sequencing was blood, either unsorted or a sorted T cell fraction (not recorded which). The receptors here all came from a male donor with ankylosing spondylitis or in good health (not recorded which).

The rearrangement uses TRBV28 and TRBJ2-3, with 8 bases aligning to TRBD1. Per the germline V gene, CDR1 is MDHEN and CDR2 is SYDVKM. This CDR3 contains 18 residues. The J segment lost 4 bases and the V segment lost 2 bases, leaving 14 bases of the junction unmatched. CDR3 sequence: CASSLIELAGGLADTQYF. The CDR3 DNA sequence: TGTGCCAGCAGTTTAATAGAGCTCGCAGGGGGCCTTGCAGATACGCAGTATTTT.

A note on this clonotype: Being one base from a much bigger clone, this may be a read error. This chain uses TRBV29-1 with TRBJ2-7; D uncertain. Germline lookup yields CDR1 SQVTM and CDR2 ANQGSEA. The V gene lost 2 bases and the J gene lost 9 bases, with 17 bases spanning the gap. CDR3 length: 13 amino acids. CDR3 protein: CSVERYSSGAQYF. CDR3 DNA sequence: TGCAGCGTTGAACGTTACAGTTCTGGCGCGCAGTACTTC.

In this sample, this clonotype turned up many times. This sequence joins TRBV5-1 and TRBJ1-2; D ambiguous. The germline gives CDR1 SGHRS, CDR2 YFSETQ. This CDR3 region has 12 residues. The ends were cut back, 3 bases at V and 7 bases at J, with 10 bases in the middle. The CDR3 sequence is CASSSGSTGYTF. For the CDR3, the DNA is TGCGCCAGCAGCTCGGGGTCTACTGGCTACACCTTC.

The genes are TRBV28 and TRBJ2-7; no firm D call. The germline CDR1 and CDR2 sequences are MDHEN and SYDVKM. V lost 6 bases and J lost 5, with 5 bases in between. CDR3 size: 10 residues. In DNA, the CDR3 is TGTGCCAGCAGCAGGAACGAGCAGTACTTC. Translating it yields CASSRNEQYF.

This chain uses TRBV27 with TRBJ2-2; TRBD2 aligns across 13 bases. Germline-derived CDR1 and CDR2 are MNHEY and SMNVEV (reference sequence). The CDR3 spans 17 residues. V shed 4 bases, J shed 4 bases, and the junction held 6 bases outside the gene matches. The CDR3 DNA reads TGTGCCAGCAGTTATCTACTAGCGGGAGGGCCCACCGGGGAGCTGTTTTTT. This encodes CASSYLLAGGPTGELFF.

This clonotype was seen ten or more times. This chain links TRBV20-1 with TRBJ2-3; perhaps TRBD2 as D (6 bases). Germline V gene data show CDR1 as DFQATT and CDR2 as SNEGSKA (reference sequence). With 3 bases removed from V and 2 bases from J, the gap between germline ends came to 12 bases. The CDR3 extends over 14 amino acids. CDR3 nucleotides: TGCAGTGCTAGTCCAGCGGGCAACACAGATACGCAGTATTTT. Its translation is CSASPAGNTDTQYF.

This clonotype has only a few counts. V and J are TRBV20-1 and TRBJ2-1, with D unresolved. Germline-derived CDR1 and CDR2 are DFQATT and SNEGSKA (reference sequence). The CDR3 has 16 residues. The V gene lost 8 bases and the J gene lost 0 bases, with 20 bases spanning the gap. The CDR3 spells CSTKTYGGYSYNEQFF. The DNA for the CDR3 is TGCAGTACGAAAACATACGGCGGATACTCCTACAATGAGCAGTTCTTC.

Remarks on this clonotype: This may stem from a read error, because a much larger clone lies one nucleotide away. V is TRBV2 and J is TRBJ2-1; the match to TRBD2 covers 7 bases. The V gene end was trimmed by 5 bases and the J gene end by 0 bases; junction bases not matched to a gene: 10. The CDR3 is 17 amino acids. Germline CDR1 and CDR2: SNHLY and FYNNEI. This CDR3 reads CASSPLRASGSYNEQFF. Here the CDR3 DNA reads TGTGCCAGCAGTCCCCTTAGGGCTAGCGGCTCCTACAATGAGCAGTTCTTC.

The CDR3 DNA reads TGTGCCAGCAGGCCGCTAGCGAACACCGGGGAGCTGTTTTTT. This codes for CASRPLANTGELFF. V usage is TRBV28 and J usage is TRBJ2-2; D is uncertain. Between the trimmed V and J ends, which lost 6 bases and 0 bases, there was a span of 8 bases. CDR3 length: 14 residues. The V gene's germline CDR1 is MDHEN and CDR2 SYDVKM.

This clonotype was counted many times. The rearrangement links TRBV12-3 or TRBV12-4 to TRBJ1-2, with 7 nucleotides matching TRBD1. The CDR3 extends over 16 amino acids. V shed 5 bases and J 7 bases; nucleotides not matched to a gene: 16. In DNA, the CDR3 is TGTGCCAGCAGTCCGAAGCCGACAGGGTATCGTTCTGGCTACACCTTC. Protein sequence: CASSPKPTGYRSGYTF.

In this sample, this clonotype turned up a few times. The chain employs TRBV3-1 and TRBJ1-5; D unresolved. Germline V lookup: CDR1 LGHDT, CDR2 YNNKEL (reference sequence). V was shortened by 1 base and J by 7 bases, with 5 bases between the two germline ends. This CDR3 spans 12 amino acids. This CDR3 is CASSQGWQPQHF. CDR3 in DNA: TGTGCCAGCAGCCAAGGCTGGCAGCCCCAGCATTTT.

The table lists this clonotype with many counts. V is TRBV10-3 and J is TRBJ2-1; TRBD1 aligns across 8 bases. The junction had 5 bases not matched to a gene; V was cut back by 6 bases and J by 4 bases. CDR3 size: 14 residues. The germline CDR1 and CDR2 sequences are ENHRY and SYGVKD. CDR3 sequence: CAIRPGTGYNEQFF. The CDR3 DNA follows: TGTGCCATCAGACCCGGGACAGGATACAATGAGCAGTTCTTC.

In its sample, this clonotype was seen a few times. This chain uses TRBV27 with TRBJ2-7; 8 bases fit TRBD2. Germline V gene lookup returns CDR1 MNHEY and CDR2 SMNVEV (reference sequence). The length of the CDR3 is 17 residues. Unmatched junction bases numbered 18, after V lost 7 bases and J lost 4 bases. CDR3 protein: CASTKKVDGSGKYEQYF. The CDR3 DNA is TGTGCCAGCACTAAAAAGGTTGATGGTAGCGGGAAGTACGAGCAGTACTTC.

The chain carries TRBV28 and TRBJ2-7; D uncertain. V shed 10 bases and J shed 1 base, with 11 bases lying between them. This CDR3 comprises 12 residues. CDR1 and CDR2 from the germline V gene are MDHEN and SYDVKM. The CDR3, as DNA: TGTGCCACCGAAGGGCCATCCTACGAGCAGTACTTC. This sequence encodes CATEGPSYEQYF.

The chain carries TRBV6-6 and TRBJ2-3, with 8 positions matching TRBD1. This CDR3 is 14 amino acids long. With V trimmed by 5 bases and J by 1 base, 2 bases remained unmatched. The germline V gene has CDR1 MNHNY and CDR2 SVGAGI (reference sequence). The CDR3 sequence is CASSRGQGTDTQYF. CDR3 coding DNA: TGTGCCAGCAGTAGGGGACAGGGCACAGATACGCAGTATTTT.

The table lists this clonotype with a few counts. The V and J genes are TRBV10-1 and TRBJ2-5; D uncertain. CDR1 is WNHNN and CDR2 is SYGVQD in the germline V gene (reference sequence). Trimming removed 1 base at V and 1 base at J, with 4 bases between. The CDR3 has 13 amino acids. CDR3: CASSEFPQETQYF. The CDR3 bases are TGCGCCAGCAGTGAGTTTCCCCAAGAGACCCAGTACTTC.

In this sample, this clonotype turned up many times. The CDR3 DNA sequence: TGTGCCAGCAGCCGTGGACTAGCCGAATACAATGAGCAGTTCTTC. Residues: CASSRGLAEYNEQFF. This chain connects TRBV4-2 to TRBJ2-1, with TRBD2 matching over 8 bases. The CDR3 runs to 15 residues. CDR1 LGHNA and CDR2 YNFKEQ come from the germline V gene. Germline trimming cut 4 bases from V and 4 bases from J; bases unmatched to any gene: 6.

V usage is TRBV10-3 and J usage is TRBJ1-2; TRBD1 matches 9 bases. Germline V gene data show CDR1 as ENHRY and CDR2 as SYGVKD. J gave up 7 bases and V 9 bases, and 15 bases lay outside the gene matches. CDR3 size: 15 residues. The CDR3 DNA is TGTGCCATACAAACCTCGGGACAGGGCGGGTTTGGCTACACCTTC. It specifies CAIQTSGQGGFGYTF.